These 32 T cell receptor beta chains were all obtained from the same sample, sequenced in a study of T cells of healthy individuals. TCRdb reprocessed the 5' RACE reads with MiXCR, giving one entry per CDR3 protein. The sample shows 55,000 to 65,000 distinct CDR3 sequences, 15% to 20% of them seen only once. These receptors all stem from a human donor in good health.

The rearrangement joins TRBV4-3 to TRBJ2-7, with TRBD2 identical over 14 bases. From germline, CDR1 is LGHNA and CDR2 YSLEER. The V gene end was trimmed by 0 bases and the J gene end by 4 bases; junction bases not matched to a gene: 2. This CDR3 spans 16 amino acids. The CDR3 nucleotides are TGCGCCAGCAGCCAAGAGGGGACTAGCGGGAGATACGAGCAGTACTTC. It specifies CASSQEGTSGRYEQYF.

This clonotype was counted at least ten times. The chain recombines TRBV3-1 with TRBJ2-7; 7 nucleotides line up with TRBD1. The CDR3 contains 16 residues. Germline V gene sequence: CDR1 LGHDT, CDR2 YNNKEL (reference sequence). The V segment lost 3 bases and the J segment 3 bases; nucleotides outside the gene matches: 11. The CDR3 loop reads CASSHPTGTVNYEQYF. CDR3 bases: TGTGCCAGCAGCCATCCAACCGGGACAGTGAACTACGAGCAGTACTTC.

This clonotype has at least ten counts. This chain joins TRBV9 and TRBJ2-1; 9 bases agree with TRBD2. CDR1 is SGDLS and CDR2 is YYNGEE in the germline V gene. CDR3 length: 15 residues. The trim removed 0 bases at V and 6 bases at J, leaving 4 bases unmatched. The CDR3 protein is CASSVGSGRFNEQFF. CDR3 in DNA: TGTGCCAGCAGCGTAGGCAGCGGGAGGTTCAATGAGCAGTTCTTC.

This clonotype was seen at least ten times. This chain joins TRBV12-3 or TRBV12-4 and TRBJ2-2, with 7 bases lining up with TRBD1. Trimming removed 6 bases from V and 1 base from J; junction bases left unmatched: 5. The CDR3 sequence is 15 residues long. As DNA, the CDR3 is TGTGCCAGCAGCACAGGGGCGGGGAACACCGGGGAGCTGTTTTTT. It codes for CASSTGAGNTGELFF.

This clonotype was seen more than once but under ten times. The rearrangement links TRBV7-9 to TRBJ2-1; D gene unclear. Per germline, CDR1 SEHNR and CDR2 FQNEAQ (reference sequence). The CDR3 runs 13 residues. The V gene lost 1 base and the J gene lost 2 bases, with 3 bases spanning the gap. CDR3 DNA: TGTGCCAGCAGCTTAGGGACCTACAATGAGCAGTTCTTC. Translation: CASSLGTYNEQFF.

This clonotype was counted between two and nine times. The J gene is TRBJ2-3, the V gene TRBV4-3; 10 bases are a match to TRBD2. The CDR3 is 18 residues long. Germline V gene lookup returns CDR1 LGHNA and CDR2 YSLEER. The V gene end was trimmed by 3 bases and the J gene end by 1 base; junction bases not matched to a gene: 10. In DNA form, the CDR3 reads TGCGCCAGCAGCCAGGATCCGGGACTAGCGAGGGGCACAGATACGCAGTATTTT. Its translation is CASSQDPGLARGTDTQYF.

This clonotype was counted at least ten times. This chain connects TRBV5-1 to TRBJ2-7; maybe TRBD1 (5 bases). Germline CDR1 is SGHRS and CDR2 is YFSETQ. CDR3 length: 17 amino acids. Trimming took off 3 bases at V and 2 bases at J, with 21 bases between the two ends. The CDR3 sequence: CASSSRFMASRAYEQYF. Here the CDR3 DNA reads TGCGCCAGCAGCTCCCGGTTCATGGCATCCAGGGCCTACGAGCAGTACTTC. The full variable domain, its missing parts supplied by reference TRBV5-1 and TRBJ2-7, is KAGVTQTPRYLIKTRGQQVTLSCSPISGHRSVSWYQQTPGQGLQFLFEYFSETQRNKGNFPGRFSGRQFSNSRSEMNVSTLELGDSALYLCASSSRFMASRAYEQYFGPGTRLTVT.

The V and J genes are TRBV20-1 and TRBJ2-1, with 8 bases aligning to TRBD2. This CDR3 spans 13 amino acids. Per the germline V gene, CDR1 is DFQATT and CDR2 is SNEGSKA (reference sequence). V was clipped by 4 bases and J by 2 bases; unmatched bases: 1. CDR3 in DNA: TGCAGTGCTACTAGCGGGCCCTACAATGAGCAGTTCTTC. This encodes CSATSGPYNEQFF.

At least ten counts were recorded for this clonotype. The V call is TRBV27, the J call TRBJ2-6, with D unclear. The CDR3 contains 17 residues. Germline V gene sequence: CDR1 MNHEY, CDR2 SMNVEV (reference sequence). V lost 6 bases and J lost 1, with 16 bases in between. This CDR3 reads CASSQDGVLSGANVLTF. As DNA, the CDR3 is TGTGCCAGCAGCCAGGACGGAGTCTTGTCTGGGGCCAACGTCCTGACTTTC.

This clonotype was detected many times. The chain has TRBV6-4 and TRBJ1-1; TRBD1 matches at 8 bases. The CDR3 loop spans 13 amino acids. After removal of 6 bases from V and 4 bases from J, the junction contained 4 bases not matched to a gene. Germline V CDR1 and CDR2: MRHNA, SNTAGT. As DNA, the CDR3 is TGTGCCAGCAGCCGGGACAGGCTCACTGAAGCTTTCTTT. Residues: CASSRDRLTEAFF.

The sample holds many counts of this clonotype. For the CDR3, the DNA is TGTGCCAGCAGACGACAGGGCGCAACCGGGGAGCTGTTTTTT. Translation gives CASRRQGATGELFF. V gene TRBV28 combines with J gene TRBJ2-2; TRBD1 aligns across 7 bases. Per germline, CDR1 MDHEN and CDR2 SYDVKM. Trimming took 6 bases from V and 5 from J; bases not matched to a gene: 6. The CDR3 runs to 14 residues.

V gene TRBV27 combines with J gene TRBJ1-1, with 7 bases aligning to TRBD1. Germline-derived CDR1 and CDR2 are MNHEY and SMNVEV (reference sequence). Trimming at V came to 6 bases and at J to 4 bases, leaving 5 bases not matched to a gene. This CDR3 region has 13 residues. Here the CDR3 reads CASRPGGSTEAFF. The CDR3 coding sequence is TGTGCCAGCAGGCCAGGGGGTAGCACTGAAGCTTTCTTT.

The chain employs TRBV13 and TRBJ1-5; D is ambiguous. The CDR3 totals 12 residues. Germline-derived CDR1 and CDR2 are PRHDT and FYEKMQ (reference sequence). Trimming took off 2 bases at V and 4 bases at J, with 3 bases between the two ends. The CDR3 sequence is CASSLNNQPQHF. The CDR3 DNA is TGTGCCAGCAGCTTAAATAATCAGCCCCAGCATTTT.

This chain joins TRBV5-4 and TRBJ2-7; TRBD1 matches 10 bases. Germline CDR1 is SGHNT and CDR2 is YYREEE (reference sequence). J lost 3 bases, V lost 6 bases, and 9 bases had no gene match. The CDR3 spans 15 residues. The CDR3 nucleotides read TGTGCCAGCACCCCCGGGACAGGGGTTCTCTACGAGCAGTACTTC. Protein sequence: CASTPGTGVLYEQYF.

The rearrangement joins TRBV7-9 to TRBJ2-7, with D unresolved. Germline V CDR1 and CDR2: SEHNR, FQNEAQ (reference sequence). This CDR3 is 12 amino acids long. Trimming left V 1 base short and J 11 bases short, with 12 bases between. CDR3 nucleotide sequence: TGTGCCAGCAGCTTAGGGGGTGTGGCGGAGTACTTC. As protein: CASSLGGVAEYF.

Note on this clonotype: A much more abundant neighbour one base away suggests this may be a read error. This chain uses TRBV18 with TRBJ2-1; D is possibly TRBD1 (6 bases). CDR1 and CDR2 (germline): KGHSH, LQKENI. The CDR3 covers 15 residues. V shed 6 bases and J shed 3 bases, with 15 bases lying between them. The DNA of the CDR3 is TGTGCCAGCTCCCAGGGACAACGATACTACAATGAGCAGTTCTTC. Encoded protein: CASSQGQRYYNEQFF.

This chain connects TRBV4-2 to TRBJ1-1; D is possibly TRBD1 (5 bases). Trimming removed 0 bases from V and 7 bases from J, with 24 bases in between. The CDR3 has 18 residues. Germline CDR1 and CDR2: LGHNA and YNFKEQ. CDR3 sequence: CASSQDWGGGTTPSEAFF. The CDR3 DNA reads TGTGCCAGCAGCCAAGATTGGGGTGGAGGGACTACACCGAGTGAAGCTTTCTTT.

In its sample, this clonotype was seen many times. The rearrangement uses TRBV12-3 or TRBV12-4 and TRBJ1-2; TRBD1 is a possible D gene (5 bases). The CDR3 has 15 residues. The ends were cut back, 3 bases at V and 2 bases at J, with 13 bases in the middle. CDR3 sequence (DNA): TGTGCCAGCAGTTTTGAACGAGGGGTCAACTATGGCTACACCTTC. It codes for CASSFERGVNYGYTF.

This clonotype is medium-sized by share. The chain couples TRBV10-3 to TRBJ2-1; 8 bases are a match to TRBD2. The CDR3 spans 16 residues. The germline gives CDR1 ENHRY, CDR2 SYGVKD. The V segment lost 6 bases and the J segment 4 bases; nucleotides outside the gene matches: 11. The CDR3 sequence is CAIRPHGVAGYNEQFF. CDR3 in DNA: TGTGCCATCAGGCCCCACGGGGTAGCGGGGTACAATGAGCAGTTCTTC.

In DNA form, the CDR3 reads TGCAGTGCTAGGTACTACCAGGGTGGGAATGAGCAGTTCTTC. It encodes CSARYYQGGNEQFF. V usage is TRBV20-1 and J usage is TRBJ2-1; D may be TRBD1 (5 bases). Germline loops: CDR1 DFQATT, CDR2 SNEGSKA (reference sequence). This CDR3 has 14 residues. Trimming left V 3 bases short and J 7 bases short, with 16 bases between.

A remark on this clonotype: Given a much more abundant clone one base away, this may be a read error. V gene TRBV20-1 combines with J gene TRBJ1-5; 8 nucleotides line up with TRBD1. The germline CDR1 and CDR2 sequences are DFQATT and SNEGSKA (reference sequence). CDR3 length equals 15 residues. V was clipped by 2 bases and J by 7 bases; unmatched bases: 10. The CDR3 region has the DNA TGCAGTGCTAGAACCCCAGGGGGCGCGAGACAGCCCCAGCATTTT. Encoded protein: CSARTPGGARQPQHF.

The DNA of the CDR3 is TGCGCCAGCAGCCATACCCGGGCCACGAACACCGGGGAGCTGTTTTTT. Amino acids: CASSHTRATNTGELFF. This chain joins TRBV4-3 and TRBJ2-2, with no clear D. Trimming shortened V by 3 bases and J by 0 bases, and 11 bases separated the two germline ends. Germline CDR1 is LGHNA and CDR2 is YSLEER. The CDR3 length is 16 residues.

This clonotype was seen more than once but under ten times. The J gene is TRBJ2-1, the V gene TRBV18, with D unresolved. Per the germline V gene, CDR1 is KGHSH and CDR2 is LQKENI. CDR3 length: 12 residues. The V end was cut by 2 bases, the J end by 6 bases, with 5 bases between. The CDR3 sequence: CASSPWGNEQFF. CDR3 sequence (DNA): TGTGCCAGCTCACCATGGGGCAATGAGCAGTTCTTC. The full variable domain, in which reference TRBV18 and TRBJ2-1 provide the parts outside the CDR3, is NAGVMQNPRHLVRRRGQEARLRCSPMKGHSHVYWYRQLPEEGLKFMVYLQKENIIDESGMPKERFSAEFPKEGPSILRIQQVVRGDSAAYFCASSPWGNEQFFGPGTRLTVL.

This rearrangement joins TRBV4-1 to TRBJ2-1; 9 nucleotides line up with TRBD2. Germline V gene data show CDR1 as MGHRA and CDR2 as YSYEKL. The trim removed 0 bases at V and 7 bases at J, leaving 10 bases unmatched. This CDR3 has 17 residues. The CDR3 sequence is CASSQDKASGAQNEQFF. The CDR3 DNA reads TGCGCCAGCAGCCAAGATAAGGCTAGCGGGGCGCAAAATGAGCAGTTCTTC.

The CDR3 is CASSYGTSGRNEQFF. The CDR3 DNA follows: TGTGCCAGCAGTTACGGGACTAGCGGGAGGAATGAGCAGTTCTTC. The rearrangement joins TRBV6-2 or TRBV6-3 to TRBJ2-1; 15 bases align to TRBD2. CDR1 is MNHEY, CDR2 SVGEGT, per germline. The CDR3 extends over 15 amino acids. Trimming cost V 2 bases and J 7 bases; bases outside gene matches: 0.

The rearrangement uses TRBV4-2 and TRBJ1-1, with TRBD1 matching 10 bases. Trimming took 4 bases from V and 7 from J; bases not matched to a gene: 12. Germline V gene data show CDR1 as LGHNA and CDR2 as YNFKEQ. The CDR3 extends over 16 amino acids. The CDR3 sequence: CASSRDGTGATGEAFF. CDR3 nucleotide sequence: TGTGCCAGCAGCCGAGACGGGACAGGGGCTACGGGTGAAGCTTTCTTT.

The chain uses TRBV25-1 and TRBJ1-5; D remains ambiguous. The CDR3 is 14 amino acids. Deletions cut 2 bases from V and 9 bases from J, with 14 bases between. Per the germline V gene, CDR1 is MGHDK and CDR2 is SYGVNS. CDR3 amino acids: CASSEEGGRGPQHF. Here the CDR3 DNA reads TGTGCCAGCAGTGAAGAGGGAGGGCGCGGGCCCCAGCATTTT.

This clonotype occurred a few times. This chain links TRBV7-3 with TRBJ1-1, with 10 bases fitting TRBD1. The CDR3 has 17 amino acids. The trim removed 1 base at V and 5 bases at J, leaving 10 bases unmatched. CDR1 and CDR2 (germline): SGHTA, FQGTGA. CDR3 sequence (DNA): TGTGCCAGCAGCTTAAGCGGGACAGGGGTGGCTAAAACTGAAGCTTTCTTT. Translating gives CASSLSGTGVAKTEAFF.

This clonotype has at least ten counts. This rearrangement joins TRBV27 to TRBJ2-3; D perhaps matches TRBD2 (5 bases). The CDR3 loop spans 14 amino acids. V gave up 4 bases and J gave up 2 bases, with 10 bases separating them. CDR1 and CDR2 (germline): MNHEY, SMNVEV (reference sequence). The CDR3 reads CASSSERVTDTQYF. CDR3 sequence (DNA): TGTGCCAGCAGTTCCGAGAGGGTCACAGATACGCAGTATTTT.

The sample holds many counts of this clonotype. V usage is TRBV20-1 and J usage is TRBJ2-2; D might be TRBD1 or TRBD2, each matching 5 bases. The length of the CDR3 is 16 residues. CDR1 is DFQATT, CDR2 SNEGSKA, per germline (reference sequence). Trimming shortened V by 0 bases and J by 2 bases, and 13 bases separated the two germline ends. The CDR3 is CSARDPGRENTGELFF. DNA of the CDR3: TGCAGTGCTAGAGATCCGGGACGGGAAAACACCGGGGAGCTGTTTTTT.

This clonotype came up many times. This sequence joins TRBV6-2 or TRBV6-3 and TRBJ2-1; a possible D gene is TRBD2 (5 bases). From germline, CDR1 is MNHEY and CDR2 SVGEGT. The CDR3 has 14 amino acids. The V gene lost 2 bases and the J gene lost 9 bases, with 14 bases spanning the gap. CDR3 nucleotide sequence: TGTGCCAGCAGTTACGGGTTAGGAGGCGCTGAGCAGTTCTTC. Translation gives CASSYGLGGAEQFF.

This clonotype was seen more than once but under ten times. The CDR3 here is CAWSVPNEGIYEQYF. In DNA, the CDR3 is TGTGCCTGGAGTGTACCGAACGAGGGGATCTACGAGCAGTACTTC. The genes are TRBV30 and TRBJ2-7; D may correspond to TRBD1 or TRBD2 (5 bases each). This CDR3 spans 15 amino acids. CDR1 and CDR2 from the germline V gene are GTSNPN and SVGIG (reference sequence). The V and J ends lost 0 bases and 3 bases respectively, with 15 bases between them. Full variable domain (rest looked up from reference TRBV30 and TRBJ2-7): SQTIHQWPATLVQPVGSPLSLECTVEGTSNPNLYWYRQAAGRGLQLLFYSVGIGQISSEVPQNLSASRPQDRQFILSSKKLLLSDSGFYLCAWSVPNEGIYEQYFGPGTRLTVT.